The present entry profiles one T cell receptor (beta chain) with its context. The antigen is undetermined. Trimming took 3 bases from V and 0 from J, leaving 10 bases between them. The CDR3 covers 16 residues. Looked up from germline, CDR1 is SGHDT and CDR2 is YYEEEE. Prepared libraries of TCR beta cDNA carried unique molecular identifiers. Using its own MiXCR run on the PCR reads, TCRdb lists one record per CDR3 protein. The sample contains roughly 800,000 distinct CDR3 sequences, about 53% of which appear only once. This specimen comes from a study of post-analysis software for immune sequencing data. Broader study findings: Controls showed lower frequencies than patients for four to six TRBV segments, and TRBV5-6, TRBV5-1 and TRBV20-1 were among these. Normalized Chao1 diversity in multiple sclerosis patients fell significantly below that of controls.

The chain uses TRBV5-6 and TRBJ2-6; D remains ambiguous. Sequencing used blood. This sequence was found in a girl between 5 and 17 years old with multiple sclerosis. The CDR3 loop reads CASSSTSYSGANVLTF. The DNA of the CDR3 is TGTGCCAGCAGCTCGACCTCATACTCTGGGGCCAACGTCCTGACTTTC.